This T cell receptor (beta chain) originates from a study of identical twins. Study-level findings and limits: Invariant MAIT and iNKT cells could partly confound zero-insertion analyses.

Germline lookup yields CDR1 SGHAT and CDR2 FQNNGV. The CDR3 is 16 residues long. V was shortened by 2 bases and J by 0 bases, with 10 bases between the two germline ends. The table lists this clonotype with a few counts. Its antigen is currently unknown. TCRdb re-analysed the 5' RACE reads in MiXCR, keeping a single row per CDR3 protein. The sample has some 590,000 distinct CDR3 sequences, just under 10% seen once. Separately, the same data were catalogued under a study of yellow fever vaccine responses in identical twins.

Sequences were obtained from PBMCs. The sequence was obtained from a woman under 30 in good health. V usage is TRBV11-2 and J usage is TRBJ2-2; no clear D gene. The DNA of the CDR3 is TGTGCCAGCAGCTTAATTTCCGGATCGAACACCGGGGAGCTGTTTTTT. As protein: CASSLISGSNTGELFF.